This T cell receptor beta chain was sequenced in a study of OX40 agonist ivuxolimab in advanced cancers. As for the study in general: Patients received ivuxolimab, an agonistic anti-OX40 (CD134) antibody. Of mixed ages from 23 to 79 and averaging approximately 60 years, the group was roughly 83% male. Patients were infused with ivuxolimab every 2 weeks at 0.01 to 10 mg/kg.

Data came from immunoSEQ multiplex PCR; TCRdb stores just in-frame clones and leaves some out. Counted here are roughly 20,000 clones, roughly four fifths occurring once; the ten biggest clones make up just over 3%. Study results and limitations: Clonal expansion was seen in CD4+ and CD8+ blood T cells by week 6 at 0.1 to 3.0 mg/kg.

The CDR3 length is 14 residues. V gave up 5 bases and J gave up 6 bases, with 16 bases separating them. CDR1 and CDR2 from the germline V gene are SGHVS and FNYEAQ. In regard to this clone: The antigen remains unidentified.

This sequence was found in an adult with an advanced solid tumor such as melanoma, head and neck, liver or kidney cancer. The V call is TRBV7-6, the J call TRBJ1-2; D uncertain. Sample: CD4+ or CD8+ T cells sorted from blood, taken in a trial of the OX40 agonist ivuxolimab. The CDR3 here is CASSPDRVRDGYTF. The DNA for the CDR3 is TGTGCCAGCAGCCCAGATAGGGTACGGGATGGCTACACCTTC.